The 18 T cell receptor beta chains below all came from one sample that was sequenced in a study of Graves' ophthalmopathy and Graves' hyperthyroidism. Beta-chain TCR CDR3 regions were amplified from RNA transcripts. First-round RT-PCR relied on HTBI primers, and a second-round multiplex PCR came next. TCRdb redid the calling of the multiplex PCR reads with MiXCR, one entry per CDR3 protein. This table has hundreds of thousands of distinct CDR3 sequences, around 20% appearing once. Sequences were obtained from peripheral blood. All receptors come from a young woman with stable Graves' hyperthyroidism.

This clonotype showed up many times. The chain uses TRBV7-2 and TRBJ2-5; a possible D gene is TRBD2 (6 bases). This CDR3 region has 15 residues. Germline lookup yields CDR1 SGHTA and CDR2 FQGNSA. V lost 1 base to trimming and J lost 4 bases, with 13 bases between them. CDR3 nucleotides: TGTGCCAGCAGCTTAGATCCTAGCGTTATAGAGACCCAGTACTTC. Amino acids: CASSLDPSVIETQYF. The complete variable domain, with remaining parts taken from reference TRBV7-2 and TRBJ2-5, reads GAGVSQSPSNKVTEKGKDVELRCDPISGHTALYWYRQSLGQGLEFLIYFQGNSAPDKSGLPSDRFSAERTGGSVSTLTIQRTQQEDSAVYLCASSLDPSVIETQYFGPGTRLLVL.

About this clonotype: The junction and the germline gene differ at one end; a read error may be behind it. The chain couples TRBV12-3 or TRBV12-4 to TRBJ2-2; TRBD2 agrees at 8 bases. The CDR3 runs 12 residues. CDR3 bases: TGCGGGGGGGGGCAGAACACCGGGGAGCTGTTTTTT. As protein: CGGGQNTGELFF.

The table lists this clonotype with many counts. The CDR3 region has the DNA TGTGCCAGCATGAGGGGACAGGGTAGCGGGAGGGCCCCTGGGGCCAACGTCCTGACTTTC. It is translated as CASMRGQGSGRAPGANVLTF. This sequence joins TRBV2 and TRBJ2-6; 11 bases map to TRBD2. CDR1 is SNHLY and CDR2 is FYNNEI in the germline V gene. V lost 7 bases, J lost 2 bases, and 16 bases stayed unmatched. This CDR3 has 20 amino acids.

CDR3 in amino acids: CASSTSRSGGGNYGYTF. CDR3 nucleotide sequence: TGTGCCAGCAGTACCTCCAGGTCAGGGGGAGGTAACTATGGCTACACCTTC. The chain links TRBV11-1 to TRBJ1-2; 7 positions agree with TRBD1. There are 17 residues in the CDR3. CDR1 is SGHAT, CDR2 FQDESV, per germline (reference sequence). The junction had 14 bases not matched to a gene; V was cut back by 6 bases and J by 1 base.

This clonotype was observed at least ten times. The chain has TRBV28 and TRBJ1-3; D is unclear. V was cut by 2 bases and J by 3 bases, with 2 bases left in between. The CDR3 covers 12 residues. CDR1 is MDHEN and CDR2 is SYDVKM in the germline V gene. CDR3 nucleotides: TGTGCCAGCAGTTTAGTTGGAAACACCATATATTTT. Translation gives CASSLVGNTIYF.

This clonotype was seen at least ten times. This chain connects TRBV5-1 to TRBJ1-2, with D tentatively TRBD1 (6 bases). Germline values: CDR1 SGHRS, CDR2 YFSETQ. This CDR3 is built from 15 residues. With 4 bases removed from V and 4 bases from J, the gap between germline ends came to 17 bases. As DNA, the CDR3 is TGCGCCAGCAGCCTCCAGACAGGAGGGAGCTATGGCTACACCTTC. Translated, it gives CASSLQTGGSYGYTF.

The V call is TRBV4-1, the J call TRBJ2-7; 8 bases match TRBD2. V lost 4 bases and J lost 6; bases outside the gene matches: 8. The CDR3 is made up of 14 amino acids. CDR1 is MGHRA and CDR2 is YSYEKL in the germline V gene. The CDR3 region is CASSPLAGLAEQYF. The CDR3 DNA reads as TGCGCCAGCAGCCCCTTAGCGGGACTGGCCGAGCAGTACTTC.

The table lists this clonotype with many counts. The rearrangement joins TRBV29-1 to TRBJ1-1, with D unresolved. V was shortened by 1 base and J by 1 base, with 4 bases between the two germline ends. The CDR3 is 12 amino acids. Looked up from germline, CDR1 is SQVTM and CDR2 is ANQGSEA. The CDR3 sequence: CSVEGGNTEAFF. CDR3 sequence (DNA): TGCAGCGTTGAAGGAGGGAACACTGAAGCTTTCTTT. Full variable domain (missing parts from reference TRBV29-1 and TRBJ1-1): SAVISQKPSRDICQRGTSLTIQCQVDSQVTMMFWYRQQPGQSLTLIATANQGSEATYESGFVIDKFPISRPNLTFSTLTVSNMSPEDSSIYLCSVEGGNTEAFFGQGTRLTVV.

This clonotype was recorded many times. The V and J genes are TRBV15 and TRBJ2-5; D is possibly TRBD2 (6 bases). Trimming pared 0 bases from V and 5 bases from J, leaving 13 bases between. Germline-derived CDR1 and CDR2 are LNHNV and YYDKDF (reference sequence). The CDR3 is 15 residues long. The CDR3 loop is CATSREASGVETQYF. The CDR3 nucleotides read TGTGCCACCAGCAGAGAGGCGTCGGGGGTTGAGACCCAGTACTTC.

In its sample, this clonotype was seen many times. The V call is TRBV2, the J call TRBJ1-2; D remains ambiguous. CDR3 length equals 14 residues. Germline CDR1 and CDR2: SNHLY and FYNNEI. Deletions cut 5 bases from V and 5 bases from J, with 15 bases between. The CDR3 nucleotides read TGTGCCAGCAGTTGGGATAGGGAATCGTATGGCTACACCTTC. Translating it yields CASSWDRESYGYTF.

This clonotype was counted between two and nine times. The rearrangement joins TRBV28 to TRBJ1-1; the D is unclear. The CDR3 has 13 amino acids. With 5 bases removed from V and 7 bases from J, the gap between germline ends came to 14 bases. Per the germline V gene, CDR1 is MDHEN and CDR2 is SYDVKM. The CDR3 is CASSPPVGGEAFF. CDR3 sequence (DNA): TGTGCCAGCAGTCCCCCGGTAGGTGGTGAAGCTTTCTTT.

This clonotype was recorded many times. The chain has TRBV13 and TRBJ1-1; D is unclear. This CDR3 comprises 15 residues. V was cut by 5 bases and J by 0 bases, with 13 bases left in between. In germline, CDR1 is PRHDT, CDR2 FYEKMQ (reference sequence). DNA for the CDR3: TGTGCCAGCAGCGGATACCCCCAGCTGAACACTGAAGCTTTCTTT. Translated: CASSGYPQLNTEAFF.

In this sample, this clonotype turned up many times. J is TRBJ1-1 and V is TRBV6-1; TRBD1 might be the D (6 bases). V lost 5 bases to trimming and J lost 1 base, with 14 bases between them. Germline CDR1 and CDR2: MNHNS and SASEGT. The CDR3 contains 15 residues. CDR3 in amino acids: CASSRWTVTNTEAFF. Here the CDR3 DNA reads TGTGCCAGCAGTCGATGGACAGTGACGAACACTGAAGCTTTCTTT.

This clonotype was found a few times. The V call is TRBV4-1, the J call TRBJ2-2; D gene uncertain. Deletions cut 4 bases from V and 3 bases from J, with 9 bases between. CDR1 is MGHRA, CDR2 YSYEKL, per germline. CDR3 size: 14 residues. CDR3 in amino acids: CASSPRQDTGELFF. CDR3 DNA: TGCGCCAGCAGCCCCCGCCAGGACACCGGGGAGCTGTTTTTT.

This clonotype was seen at least ten times. V and J are TRBV12-3 or TRBV12-4 and TRBJ2-7, with 9 bases matching TRBD2. J gave up 2 bases and V 2 bases, and 19 bases lay outside the gene matches. The CDR3 contains 20 residues. CDR3 amino acids: CASSLRSGLAGAYVTYEQYF. The CDR3 bases are TGTGCCAGCAGTTTAAGGTCGGGGTTAGCGGGAGCTTATGTTACCTACGAGCAGTACTTC.

Ten or more counts support this clonotype. The CDR3 nucleotides read TGTGCCAGCAGTACTAGCGGGAGGCCCTACGAGCAGTACTTC. Its translation is CASSTSGRPYEQYF. V usage is TRBV6-2 or TRBV6-3 and J usage is TRBJ2-7; 12 bases are a match to TRBD2. The V and J ends lost 5 bases and 2 bases, in that order; junction bases with no gene match: 1. This CDR3 is 14 amino acids long. Per germline, CDR1 MNHEY and CDR2 SVGEGT.

This clonotype was seen repeatedly, ten times or more. The chain recombines TRBV9 with TRBJ1-1; unclear D gene. The germline V and J ends were trimmed by 0 bases and 6 bases, with 9 bases remaining between them. Looked up from germline, CDR1 is SGDLS and CDR2 is YYNGEE. CDR3 size: 13 residues. The DNA for the CDR3 is TGTGCCAGCAGCGTAGTCCCCACGGCTGAAGCTTTCTTT. Translating it yields CASSVVPTAEAFF.

The V gene is TRBV12-3 or TRBV12-4, the J gene TRBJ2-7, with D perhaps TRBD2 (5 bases). This CDR3 has 13 amino acids. Trimming took 7 bases from V and 3 from J, leaving 13 bases between them. The CDR3 here is CASTPSGNYEQYF. CDR3 DNA: TGTGCCAGCACCCCCTCGGGGAACTACGAGCAGTACTTC.